This T cell receptor (beta chain) was identified in a study of shared clonotypes between healthy human individuals. Generated by immunoSEQ multiplex PCR, the TCRdb table keeps only in-frame clones and is missing some. The table has 650,000 to 800,000 clones, roughly 72% seen once. V lost 5 bases, J lost 7 bases, and 24 bases lay in between. Germline V lookup: CDR1 LNHNV, CDR2 YYDKDF (reference sequence). The CDR3 length is 16 residues. Sequencing used memory CD4+ T cells sorted from blood. Subset defined: CD45RA-negative fraction. The V call is TRBV15, the J call TRBJ2-7, with D perhaps given as TRBD1 or TRBD2 (6 bases each). This TCR was sampled from a young woman in good health. The CDR3 loop reads CATSPTGGRGRVEQYF. In DNA form, the CDR3 reads TGTGCCACCAGCCCGACCGGGGGCAGGGGACGGGTAGAGCAGTACTTC.